The 29 T cell receptor beta chains given below trace back to one sample, sequenced in a study of radiotherapy plus CTLA-4 blockade in lung cancer. Sequencing was performed with immunoSEQ multiplex PCR; in TCRdb, only in-frame clones are kept and a portion is missing. The sample comprises approximately 30,000 clones, about 81% of which are singletons, and 20% to 25% rests with the top ten. Sample: peripheral blood, taken from a patient treated with radiotherapy plus ipilimumab. The origin of the receptors is a human donor with non-small cell lung cancer that progressed on radiotherapy plus ipilimumab.

The V gene is TRBV4-2, the J gene TRBJ1-4; 7 bases agree with TRBD1. Germline-derived CDR1 and CDR2 are LGHNA and YNFKEQ. CDR3 length equals 16 residues. The junction had 9 bases not matched to a gene; V was cut back by 0 bases and J by 8 bases. The CDR3 loop reads CASSQDFRGQREKLFF. The CDR3 nucleotides are TGTGCCAGCAGCCAAGACTTTAGGGGGCAAAGGGAAAAACTGTTTTTT.

Concerning this clone: One end of the junction fails to match germline, which may point to a read error. Additional DNA sequences in this sample encode the identical CDR3. The chain carries TRBV7-7 and TRBJ2-5, with 8 bases fitting TRBD2. The CDR3 is made up of 15 amino acids. The germline gives CDR1 SSHAT, CDR2 FNYEAQ (reference sequence). The CDR3 loop is CASSPRGASQETQYF. CDR3 sequence (DNA): TGTGCTAGCAGCCCGCGGGGGGCTAGCCAAGAGACCCAGTACTTC.

The chain couples TRBV2 to TRBJ2-5, with D unclear. V was pared by 4 bases and J by 2 bases, with 11 bases between. There are 14 residues in the CDR3. CDR1 is SNHLY, CDR2 FYNNEI, per germline. The chain's CDR3 is CASSGQLLQETQYF. The CDR3 DNA sequence: TGTGCCAGCAGTGGCCAACTGCTACAAGAGACCCAGTACTTC.

The chain carries TRBV11-2 and TRBJ1-5; tentatively, D is TRBD1 (5 bases). The CDR3 loop spans 14 amino acids. Looked up from germline, CDR1 is SGHAT and CDR2 is FQNNGV. Trimming took off 1 base at V and 5 bases at J, with 9 bases between the two ends. CDR3 residues: CASSLGGDYQPQHF. CDR3 DNA: TGTGCCAGCAGCTTAGGGGGGGATTATCAGCCCCAGCATTTT. The full variable domain, with the rest looked up from reference TRBV11-2 and TRBJ1-5, is EAGVAQSPRYKIIEKRQSVAFWCNPISGHATLYWYQQILGQGPKLLIQFQNNGVVDDSQLPKDRFSAERLKGVDSTLKIQPAKLEDSAVYLCASSLGGDYQPQHFGDGTRLSIL.

The chain uses TRBV11-1 and TRBJ2-1; 12 bases are a match to TRBD2. This CDR3 contains 17 residues. J was trimmed by 8 bases and V by 1 base; bases with no gene match: 9. Germline V gene data show CDR1 as SGHAT and CDR2 as FQDESV (reference sequence). Here the CDR3 reads CASSLVLAGGLYHEQFF. CDR3 nucleotides: TGTGCCAGCAGCTTAGTCCTAGCGGGGGGGCTTTACCATGAGCAGTTCTTC.

This rearrangement joins TRBV5-1 to TRBJ1-6; D possibly corresponds to TRBD1 (6 bases). CDR1 SGHRS and CDR2 YFSETQ come from the germline V gene. There are 15 residues in the CDR3. Trimming stripped 2 bases from V and 5 bases from J, with 11 bases between. CDR3 coding DNA: TGCGCCAGCAGCTTACAGGGTACTGATAATTCACCCCTCCACTTT. Amino acid sequence: CASSLQGTDNSPLHF.

This sequence joins TRBV25-1 and TRBJ2-3; perhaps TRBD1 as D (5 bases). The germline V gene has CDR1 MGHDK and CDR2 SYGVNS. This CDR3 is built from 12 residues. V shed 8 bases and J shed 4 bases, with 10 bases lying between them. In DNA form, the CDR3 reads TGTGCCAGCGGACAAGTGCCAGATACGCAGTATTTT. Translating it yields CASGQVPDTQYF. The variable domain in full, with the rest retrieved from reference TRBV25-1 and TRBJ2-3, is EADIYQTPRYLVIGTGKKITLECSQTMGHDKMYWYQQDPGMELHLIHYSYGVNSTEKGDLSSESTVSRIRTEHFPLTLESARPSHTSQYLCASGQVPDTQYFGPGTRLTVL.

This chain joins TRBV19 and TRBJ2-7; D gene unclear. V lost 2 bases and J lost 0, with 14 bases in between. The CDR3 length is 16 residues. Germline values: CDR1 LNHDA, CDR2 SQIVND (reference sequence). The CDR3 region is CASSISGGSSSYEQYF. In nucleotides, the CDR3 is TGTGCCAGTAGTATAAGTGGCGGCTCGAGCTCCTACGAGCAGTACTTC.

J is TRBJ1-1 and V is TRBV27; D unclear. The germline V and J ends were trimmed by 5 bases and 1 base, with 14 bases remaining between them. The germline gives CDR1 MNHEY, CDR2 SMNVEV (reference sequence). This CDR3 region has 15 residues. CDR3 in DNA: TGTGCCAGCAGTCCCTACGATCGACAGAACACTGAAGCTTTCTTT. It translates to CASSPYDRQNTEAFF.

The V gene is TRBV5-6, the J gene TRBJ2-2, with D maybe TRBD2 (6 bases). This CDR3 has 15 amino acids. Per the germline V gene, CDR1 is SGHDT and CDR2 is YYEEEE. V was pared by 4 bases and J by 6 bases, with 16 bases between. For the CDR3, the DNA is TGTGCCAGCAGCGCCTGGGACTCCCAGGCCGGGGAGCTGTTTTTT. Protein sequence: CASSAWDSQAGELFF.

The chain is built from TRBV11-2 and TRBJ1-1; no definite D call. CDR1 and CDR2 from the germline V gene are SGHAT and FQNNGV. V lost 1 base to trimming and J lost 5 bases, with 8 bases between them. The CDR3 is 13 amino acids. CDR3 in DNA: TGTGCCAGCAGCTTAGCTCCCGGTACTGAAGCTTTCTTT. Its translation: CASSLAPGTEAFF. The full variable domain, rest sourced from reference TRBV11-2 and TRBJ1-1, is EAGVAQSPRYKIIEKRQSVAFWCNPISGHATLYWYQQILGQGPKLLIQFQNNGVVDDSQLPKDRFSAERLKGVDSTLKIQPAKLEDSAVYLCASSLAPGTEAFFGQGTRLTVV.

The chain carries TRBV7-4 and TRBJ2-7, with D hard to call. The CDR3 length is 13 residues. The V end lost 1 base, the J end lost 5 bases, and 9 bases lay between the germline ends. Germline V gives CDR1 SGHVT, CDR2 SQSDAQ. CDR3 sequence: CASSLVPLNEQYF. The CDR3 nucleotides read TGTGCCAGCAGCTTAGTCCCCTTAAACGAGCAGTACTTC. The variable domain in full, with the rest retrieved from reference TRBV7-4 and TRBJ2-7, is GAGVSQSPRYKVAKRGRDVALRCDSISGHVTLYWYRQTLGQGSEVLTYSQSDAQRDKSGRPSGRFSAERPERSVSTLKIQRTEQGDSAVYLCASSLVPLNEQYFGPGTRLTVT.

The V and J genes are TRBV5-4 and TRBJ2-5; 7 nucleotides match TRBD2. V was pared by 0 bases and J by 0 bases, with 2 bases of the junction left unmatched. CDR3 size: 15 residues. CDR1 is SGHNT, CDR2 YYREEE, per germline (reference sequence). This CDR3 reads CASSLALADQETQYF. The CDR3 nucleotides read TGTGCCAGCAGCTTGGCTCTAGCGGACCAAGAGACCCAGTACTTC.

V is TRBV5-1 and J is TRBJ2-5, with D possibly TRBD1 on 6 matching bases. V gave up 0 bases and J gave up 5 bases, with 8 bases separating them. The CDR3 is 13 residues long. Germline V gene data show CDR1 as SGHRS and CDR2 as YFSETQ. The CDR3 DNA sequence: TGCGCCAGCAGCTTGGCAGGGGCCGAGACCCAGTACTTC. It yields the protein CASSLAGAETQYF.

The V and J genes are TRBV5-1 and TRBJ1-2; a weak D match, TRBD1 (5 bases). V lost 3 bases and J 5 bases, leaving 17 bases between the germline ends. Germline values: CDR1 SGHRS, CDR2 YFSETQ. The CDR3 runs 15 residues. CDR3 region: CASSSEPGLAYGYTF. The CDR3 DNA is TGCGCCAGCAGCTCTGAGCCAGGGTTGGCATATGGCTACACCTTC.

CDR3 residues: CASSPIGDRGAYEQYF. CDR3 DNA sequence: TGTGCCAGTAGTCCCATAGGGGACAGGGGCGCCTACGAGCAGTACTTC. The chain is built from TRBV19 and TRBJ2-7, with 10 nucleotides matching TRBD1. J lost 2 bases, V lost 5 bases, and 9 bases had no gene match. The germline CDR1 and CDR2 sequences are LNHDA and SQIVND (reference sequence). The CDR3 runs to 16 residues.

The chain links TRBV4-1 to TRBJ2-2, with TRBD2 as a possible D gene (5 bases). The V end lost 1 base, the J end lost 6 bases, and 6 bases lay between the germline ends. The CDR3 sequence is 13 residues long. Germline CDR1 and CDR2: MGHRA and YSYEKL. The CDR3 is CASSQAGSGELFF. DNA for the CDR3: TGCGCCAGCAGCCAAGCGGGATCCGGGGAGCTGTTTTTT.

The V gene is TRBV2, the J gene TRBJ2-5, with 10 bases aligning to TRBD2. Germline CDR1 is SNHLY and CDR2 is FYNNEI. The V segment lost 2 bases and the J segment 7 bases; nucleotides outside the gene matches: 10. The CDR3 totals 16 residues. The CDR3 loop is CASSERASGGPGTQYF. The CDR3 region has the DNA TGTGCCAGCAGTGAACGGGCTAGCGGGGGTCCCGGGACCCAGTACTTC.

The chain is built from TRBV7-3 and TRBJ2-1; D possibly corresponds to TRBD2 (6 bases). V shed 0 bases and J shed 10 bases, with 10 bases lying between them. Germline CDR1 reads SGHTA; CDR2 reads FQGTGA. The CDR3 totals 13 residues. CDR3 in amino acids: CASSLTSEGEQFF. The CDR3 coding sequence is TGTGCCAGCAGCTTAACCTCGGAGGGCGAGCAGTTCTTC.

The V and J genes are TRBV7-9 and TRBJ1-2; D is undetermined. Germline assignment: CDR1 SEHNR and CDR2 FQNEAQ (reference sequence). The CDR3 contains 15 residues. Trimming took off 2 bases at V and 1 base at J, with 11 bases between the two ends. The CDR3 DNA reads as TGTGCCAGCAGCTTATCACCCTACCGTAACTATGGCTACACCTTC. Translating it yields CASSLSPYRNYGYTF.

This clone was seen only once. J is TRBJ1-6 and V is TRBV5-1; no firm D call. Germline CDR1 and CDR2: SGHRS and YFSETQ. The ends were cut back, 5 bases at V and 8 bases at J, with 14 bases in the middle. This CDR3 contains 14 residues. The CDR3 region has the DNA TGCGCCAGCAGGGCACCTCACGTGGATTCACCCCTCCACTTT. The encoded protein is CASRAPHVDSPLHF. Full variable domain (outside the CDR3, taken from reference TRBV5-1 and TRBJ1-6): KAGVTQTPRYLIKTRGQQVTLSCSPISGHRSVSWYQQTPGQGLQFLFEYFSETQRNKGNFPGRFSGRQFSNSRSEMNVSTLELGDSALYLCASRAPHVDSPLHFGNGTRLTVT.

About this clone itself: At the DNA level, this CDR3 is encoded by other sequences in the same sample as well. This chain links TRBV4-3 with TRBJ1-5; 7 positions match TRBD1. With 4 bases clipped from V and 4 bases from J, the junction kept 7 bases outside the gene matches. Germline V gives CDR1 LGHNA, CDR2 YSLEER. This CDR3 comprises 15 residues. The DNA for the CDR3 is TGCGCCAGCAGCCCTTCGACAGGGTCAAATCAGCCCCAGCATTTT. It codes for CASSPSTGSNQPQHF.

This chain uses TRBV2 with TRBJ2-1; TRBD2 agrees at 8 bases. CDR1 is SNHLY, CDR2 FYNNEI, per germline. Germline trimming cut 7 bases from V and 2 bases from J; bases unmatched to any gene: 4. This CDR3 region has 14 residues. Written as DNA, the CDR3 is TGTGCCAGCACGGGGGGGCCTCCCTACAATGAGCAGTTCTTC. This gives the protein CASTGGPPYNEQFF.

The chain joins TRBV11-2 to TRBJ2-5; D perhaps matches TRBD1 (6 bases). The CDR3 totals 13 residues. The V gene's germline CDR1 is SGHAT and CDR2 FQNNGV. The V and J ends lost 6 bases and 2 bases respectively, with 10 bases between them. CDR3 coding DNA: TGTGCCAGCAGGCCGGGACAACAAGAGACCCAGTACTTC. Translation gives CASRPGQQETQYF.

This chain connects TRBV7-6 to TRBJ1-6; D call uncertain. Trimming pared 1 base from V and 13 bases from J, leaving 11 bases between. Germline loops: CDR1 SGHVS, CDR2 FNYEAQ. The CDR3 has 13 amino acids. The CDR3 sequence is CASSLGDTWPLHF. For the CDR3, the DNA is TGTGCCAGCAGCTTAGGAGATACTTGGCCCCTCCACTTT.

This clone was seen only once. The chain uses TRBV21-1 and TRBJ2-3; the D call of TRBD2 is as the table states it, not checked on the DNA. TRBV21-1 is tagged as a pseudogene. The CDR3 runs to 15 residues. This chain's CDR3 is CASSKGENRTDTQYF. The CDR3 DNA sequence: TGTGCCAGCAGCAAAGGAGAAAACCGCACAGATACGCAGTATTTT.

The V gene is TRBV7-2, the J gene TRBJ1-2, with D perhaps TRBD1 (5 bases). Germline values: CDR1 SGHTA, CDR2 FQGNSA. The V end was cut by 2 bases, the J end by 0 bases, with 7 bases between. The CDR3 sequence is 14 residues long. The CDR3 reads CASSLPGTNYGYTF. CDR3 DNA sequence: TGTGCCAGCAGCTTACCAGGGACTAACTATGGCTACACCTTC. Complete variable domain (other parts from reference TRBV7-2 and TRBJ1-2): GAGVSQSPSNKVTEKGKDVELRCDPISGHTALYWYRQSLGQGLEFLIYFQGNSAPDKSGLPSDRFSAERTGGSVSTLTIQRTQQEDSAVYLCASSLPGTNYGYTFGSGTRLTVV.

The V and J genes are TRBV12-5 and TRBJ1-6; 9 nucleotides agree with TRBD1. The CDR3 has 14 residues. Germline V gives CDR1 LGHNT, CDR2 FRNRAP. With 6 bases clipped from V and 9 bases from J, the junction kept 6 bases outside the gene matches. CDR3 DNA sequence: TGTGCTAGTGGCTCAACAGGGGGCTTTTCACCCCTCCACTTT. Protein product: CASGSTGGFSPLHF.

This clone was recorded a few times. The chain recombines TRBV5-8 with TRBJ2-7; 7 nucleotides line up with TRBD1. Trimming took 4 bases from V and 0 from J; bases not matched to a gene: 7. Per the germline V gene, CDR1 is SGHTS and CDR2 is YDEGEE. The CDR3 length is 15 residues. The CDR3 loop is CASSRNRQGSYEQYF. In nucleotides, the CDR3 is TGTGCCAGCAGCCGAAACCGACAGGGCTCCTACGAGCAGTACTTC.